This T cell receptor beta chain was sequenced during a study of blood T cells in healthy people across ages. Study findings and constraints: Versus aged donors, long-lived donors had higher diversity and more naive CD4+ cells.

Alongside a J-beta primer mix, a sample-barcoded 5' primer served in a second PCR lasting about 6 to 12 cycles. A single record per CDR3 protein comes from TCRdb applying MiXCR to the 5' RACE reads. The sample carries approximately 900,000 distinct CDR3 sequences, 40% to 60% recorded once. This clonotype was observed a few times. What it binds is not known. Germline V gene lookup returns CDR1 MNHEY and CDR2 SVGEGT. Trimming removed 4 bases from V and 4 bases from J, with 16 bases in between. The CDR3 runs to 15 residues. The source is a man aged 30-40 years in good health. The sequencing sample was made of blood. The rearrangement uses TRBV6-2 or TRBV6-3 and TRBJ2-5; D is unresolved. The CDR3 sequence: CASSFREVVGETQYF. The CDR3, as DNA: TGTGCCAGCAGTTTTCGCGAGGTGGTCGGAGAGACCCAGTACTTC.